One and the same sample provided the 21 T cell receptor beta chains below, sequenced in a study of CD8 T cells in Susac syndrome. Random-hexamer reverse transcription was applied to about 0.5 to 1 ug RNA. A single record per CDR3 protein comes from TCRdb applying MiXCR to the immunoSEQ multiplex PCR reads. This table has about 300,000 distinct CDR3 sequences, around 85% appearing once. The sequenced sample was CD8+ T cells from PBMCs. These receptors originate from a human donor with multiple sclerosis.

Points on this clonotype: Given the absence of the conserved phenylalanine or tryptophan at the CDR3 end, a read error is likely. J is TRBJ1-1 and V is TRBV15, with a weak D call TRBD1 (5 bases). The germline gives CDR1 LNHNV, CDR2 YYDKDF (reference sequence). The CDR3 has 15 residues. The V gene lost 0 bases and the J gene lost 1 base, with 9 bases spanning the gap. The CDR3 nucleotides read TGTGCCACCAGCAGAGATTATGGGGGGAACACTGAAGCTTTCCTT. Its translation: CATSRDYGGNTEAFL.

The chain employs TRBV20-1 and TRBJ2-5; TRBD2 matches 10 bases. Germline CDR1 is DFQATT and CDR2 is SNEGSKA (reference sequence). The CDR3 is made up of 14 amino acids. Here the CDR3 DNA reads TGCGGGCTAGCGGGAGCCTACGAGGCGGAGACCCAGTACTTC. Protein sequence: CGLAGAYEAETQYF.

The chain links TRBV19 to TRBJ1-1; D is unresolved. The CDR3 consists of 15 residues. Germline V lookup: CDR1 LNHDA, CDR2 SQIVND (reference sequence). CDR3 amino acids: CGSSSDLSPNTEAFF. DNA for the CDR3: TGTGGAAGTAGTTCAGACCTCAGCCCGAACACTGAAGCTTTCTTT.

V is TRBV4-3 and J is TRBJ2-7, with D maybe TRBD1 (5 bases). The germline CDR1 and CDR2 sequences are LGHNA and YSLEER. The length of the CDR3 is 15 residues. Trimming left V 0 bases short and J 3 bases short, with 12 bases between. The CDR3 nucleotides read TGCGCCAGCAGCCAAGATCGACAGACTGGCTACGAGCAGTACTTC. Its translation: CASSQDRQTGYEQYF.

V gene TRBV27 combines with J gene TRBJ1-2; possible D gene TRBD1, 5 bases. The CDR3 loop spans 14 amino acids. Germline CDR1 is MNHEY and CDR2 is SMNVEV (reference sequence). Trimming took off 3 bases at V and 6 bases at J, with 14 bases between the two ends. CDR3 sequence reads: CASSFGSGENGYTF. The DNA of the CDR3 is TGTGCCAGCAGTTTTGGTTCGGGGGAGAATGGCTACACCTTC.

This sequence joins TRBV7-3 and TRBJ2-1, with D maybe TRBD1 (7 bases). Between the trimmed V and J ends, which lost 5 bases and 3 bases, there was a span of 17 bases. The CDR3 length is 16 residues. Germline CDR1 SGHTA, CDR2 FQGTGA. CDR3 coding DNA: TGTGCCAGCAGCGGGAGGCTAGGACAGGTCTACAATGAGCAGTTCTTC. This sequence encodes CASSGRLGQVYNEQFF.

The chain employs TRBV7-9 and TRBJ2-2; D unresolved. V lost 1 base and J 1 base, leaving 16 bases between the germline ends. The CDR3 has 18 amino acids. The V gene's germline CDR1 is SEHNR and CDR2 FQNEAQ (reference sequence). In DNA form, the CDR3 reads TGTGCCAGCAGCTTAGGCCCTGTGGATCCTAAGAACACCGGGGAGCTGTTTTTT. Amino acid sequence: CASSLGPVDPKNTGELFF. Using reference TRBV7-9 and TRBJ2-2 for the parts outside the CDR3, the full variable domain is DTGVSQNPRHKITKRGQNVTFRCDPISEHNRLYWYRQTLGQGPEFLTYFQNEAQLEKSRLLSDRFSAERPKGSFSTLEIQRTEQGDSAMYLCASSLGPVDPKNTGELFFGEGSRLTVL.

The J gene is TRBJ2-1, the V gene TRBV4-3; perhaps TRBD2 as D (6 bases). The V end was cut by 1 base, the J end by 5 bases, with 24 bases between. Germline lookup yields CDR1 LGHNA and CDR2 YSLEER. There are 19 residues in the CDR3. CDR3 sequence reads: CASSQGRLAPMAWDNEQFF. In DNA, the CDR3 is TGCGCCAGCAGCCAAGGCCGCCTAGCGCCTATGGCTTGGGACAATGAGCAGTTCTTC.

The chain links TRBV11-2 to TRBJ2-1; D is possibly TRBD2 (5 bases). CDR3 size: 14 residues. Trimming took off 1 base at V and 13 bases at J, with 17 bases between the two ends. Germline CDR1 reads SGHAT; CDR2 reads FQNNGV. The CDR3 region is CASSLAGSALPQFF. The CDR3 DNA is TGTGCCAGCAGCTTAGCCGGTAGCGCTTTGCCCCAGTTCTTC.

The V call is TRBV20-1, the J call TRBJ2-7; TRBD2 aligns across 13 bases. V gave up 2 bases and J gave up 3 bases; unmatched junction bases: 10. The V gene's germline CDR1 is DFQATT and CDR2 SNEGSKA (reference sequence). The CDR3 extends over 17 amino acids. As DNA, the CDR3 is TGCAGTGCTAGATTAGGAACTAGCGGGAGGGAATACTACGAGCAGTACTTC. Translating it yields CSARLGTSGREYYEQYF.

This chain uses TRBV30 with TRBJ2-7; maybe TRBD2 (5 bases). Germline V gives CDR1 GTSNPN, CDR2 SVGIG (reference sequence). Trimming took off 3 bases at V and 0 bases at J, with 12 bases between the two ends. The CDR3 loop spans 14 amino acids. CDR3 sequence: CAWSNGGRSYEQYF. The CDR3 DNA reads TGTGCCTGGAGCAACGGAGGTCGCTCCTACGAGCAGTACTTC.

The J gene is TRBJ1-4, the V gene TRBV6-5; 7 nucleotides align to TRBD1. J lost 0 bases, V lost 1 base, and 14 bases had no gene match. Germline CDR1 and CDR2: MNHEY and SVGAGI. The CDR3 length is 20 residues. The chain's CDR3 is CASSYFPRDSSSPTNEKLFF. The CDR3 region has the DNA TGTGCCAGCAGTTACTTCCCTCGGGACAGCTCTTCCCCAACTAATGAAAAACTGTTTTTT.

The CDR3 region is CATTPDRAGETQYF. Written as DNA, the CDR3 is TGTGCCACCACCCCCGACAGGGCTGGGGAGACCCAGTACTTC. The genes are TRBV19 and TRBJ2-5, with TRBD1 matching over 7 bases. V shed 10 bases, J shed 5 bases, and the junction held 13 bases outside the gene matches. This CDR3 has 14 residues. Germline values: CDR1 LNHDA, CDR2 SQIVND (reference sequence).

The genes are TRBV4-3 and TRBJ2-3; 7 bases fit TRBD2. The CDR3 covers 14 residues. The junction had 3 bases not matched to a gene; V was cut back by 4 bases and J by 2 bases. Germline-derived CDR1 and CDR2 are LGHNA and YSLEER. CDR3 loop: CASSRREVTDTQYF. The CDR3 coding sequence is TGCGCCAGCAGCCGACGGGAGGTCACAGATACGCAGTATTTT.

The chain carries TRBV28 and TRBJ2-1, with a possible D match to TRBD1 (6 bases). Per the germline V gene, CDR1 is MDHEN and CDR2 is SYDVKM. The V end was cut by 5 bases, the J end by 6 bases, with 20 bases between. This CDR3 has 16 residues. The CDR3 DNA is TGTGCCAGCAGTGCCTGGCACAGGGACGACGGCAATGAGCAGTTCTTC. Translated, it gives CASSAWHRDDGNEQFF.

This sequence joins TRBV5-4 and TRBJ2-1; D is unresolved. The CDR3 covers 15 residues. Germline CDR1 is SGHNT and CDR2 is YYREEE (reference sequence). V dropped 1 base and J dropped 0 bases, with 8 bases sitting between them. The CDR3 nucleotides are TGTGCCAGCAGCTTGTGGTCAGGCTCCTACAATGAGCAGTTCTTC. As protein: CASSLWSGSYNEQFF. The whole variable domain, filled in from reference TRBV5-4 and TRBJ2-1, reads ETGVTQSPTHLIKTRGQQVTLRCSSQSGHNTVSWYQQALGQGPQFIFQYYREEENGRGNFPPRFSGLQFPNYSSELNVNALELDDSALYLCASSLWSGSYNEQFFGPGTRLTVL.

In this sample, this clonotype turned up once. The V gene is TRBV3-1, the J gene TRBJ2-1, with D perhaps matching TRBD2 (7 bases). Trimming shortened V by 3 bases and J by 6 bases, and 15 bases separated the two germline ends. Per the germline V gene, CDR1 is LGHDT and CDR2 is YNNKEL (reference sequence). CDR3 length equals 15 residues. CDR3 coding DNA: TGTGCCAGCAGCCAGGGGGGGGCTGTTCTCAATGAGCAGTTCTTC. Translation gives CASSQGGAVLNEQFF.

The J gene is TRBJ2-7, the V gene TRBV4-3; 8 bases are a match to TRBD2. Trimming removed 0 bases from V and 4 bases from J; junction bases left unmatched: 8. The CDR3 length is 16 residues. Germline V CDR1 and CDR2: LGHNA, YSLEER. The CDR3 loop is CASSQDRLANTYEQYF. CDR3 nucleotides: TGCGCCAGCAGCCAAGACCGACTAGCGAATACATACGAGCAGTACTTC.

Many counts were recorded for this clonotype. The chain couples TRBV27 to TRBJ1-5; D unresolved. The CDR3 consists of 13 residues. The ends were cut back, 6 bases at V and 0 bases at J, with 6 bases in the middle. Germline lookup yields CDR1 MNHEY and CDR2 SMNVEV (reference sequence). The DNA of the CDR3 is TGTGCCAGCAGCTTAGGTAGCAATCAGCCCCAGCATTTT. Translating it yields CASSLGSNQPQHF.

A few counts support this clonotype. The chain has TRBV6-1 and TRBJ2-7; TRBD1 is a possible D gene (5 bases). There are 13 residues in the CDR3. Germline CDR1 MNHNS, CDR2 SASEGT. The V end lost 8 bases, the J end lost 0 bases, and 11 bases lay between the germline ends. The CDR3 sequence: CASLETDSYEQYF. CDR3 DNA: TGTGCCAGCCTCGAGACAGACTCCTACGAGCAGTACTTC.

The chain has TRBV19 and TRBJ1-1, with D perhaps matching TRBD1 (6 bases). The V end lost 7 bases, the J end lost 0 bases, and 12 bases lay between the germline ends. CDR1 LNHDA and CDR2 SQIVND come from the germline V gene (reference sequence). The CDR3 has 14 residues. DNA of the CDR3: TGTGCCAGTACCTTAACAGGGCTGAACACTGAAGCTTTCTTT. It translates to CASTLTGLNTEAFF.